The T cell receptor (beta chain) under discussion was sequenced for a study of shared clonotypes between healthy human individuals. Study outcomes and limitations: Among donors, sharing of clonotypes was expected to be affected by sequencing depth.

Genomic DNA from each subset was divided evenly over several immunoSEQ plates. Profiling relied on immunoSEQ multiplex PCR, and the TCRdb table lists in-frame clones only, not all of them. The table has hundreds of thousands of clones, around two thirds seen once. CDR1 is SGHVS and CDR2 is FNYEAQ in the germline V gene. The V gene end was trimmed by 1 base and the J gene end by 2 bases; junction bases not matched to a gene: 8. The CDR3 loop spans 17 amino acids. Points on this clone: The antigen remains undetermined.

Sequencing was done on a sample of memory CD4+ T cells sorted from blood. Subset in this sample: CD45RA-negative fraction. The chain combines TRBV7-6 with TRBJ1-3; 7 bases match TRBD1. The sequence was collected from a woman aged 25 to 39 in good health. The CDR3, as DNA: TGTGCCAGCAGCTTAGTCAGACAGGGAGGGACTGGAAACACCATATATTTT. Translated, it gives CASSLVRQGGTGNTIYF.